The text below deals with one T cell receptor beta chain. Looked up from germline, CDR1 is MNHEY and CDR2 is SVGAGI. CDR3 length: 12 residues. This entry comes from a study of T cell responses to AZD1222 COVID-19 vaccine. About the study: Second doses at about 4 or about 12 weeks were pooled.

Here immunoSEQ multiplex PCR was the method, and the copy in TCRdb shows in-frame clones only, minus some. The data show some 170,000 clones, with around 90% seen just once and 2.6% held by the top ten. The sample was peripheral blood, taken on day 0 of AZD1222 vaccination. This chain joins TRBV6-5 and TRBJ1-2; perhaps TRBD1 as D (5 bases). This receptor was taken from an adult in good health. The CDR3 DNA sequence: TGTGCATCACAGGAAACTAACTATGGCTACACCTTC. Protein product: CASQETNYGYTF.